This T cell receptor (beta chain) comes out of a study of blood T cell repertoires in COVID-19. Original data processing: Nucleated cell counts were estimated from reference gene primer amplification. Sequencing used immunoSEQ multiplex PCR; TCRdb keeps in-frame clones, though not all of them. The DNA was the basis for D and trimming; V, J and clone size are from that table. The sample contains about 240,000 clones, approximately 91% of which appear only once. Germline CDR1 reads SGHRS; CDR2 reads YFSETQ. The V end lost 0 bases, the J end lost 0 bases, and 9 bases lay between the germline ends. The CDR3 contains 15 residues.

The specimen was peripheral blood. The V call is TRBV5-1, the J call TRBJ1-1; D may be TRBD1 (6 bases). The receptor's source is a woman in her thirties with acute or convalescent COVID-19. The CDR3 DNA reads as TGCGCCAGCAGCTTGGAGGGGGGGATGAACACTGAAGCTTTCTTT. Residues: CASSLEGGMNTEAFF.